Detailed here is one T cell receptor beta chain. The data were taken from a study of Ad26.COV2.S vaccination and SARS-CoV-2 variants. Overall study context: Donor was assigned to the Ad26.COV2.S arm of trial COV1001.

Libraries were prepared by immunoSEQ multiplex PCR; TCRdb keeps only in-frame clonotypes and omits some of them. The sample has roughly 350,000 clones; 75% to 90% are singletons. Treatment defined: roughly 19 received Ad26.COV2.S at low or high dose, single or two shots; about five received placebo; per-sample allocation not given. Specimens were obtained on day 63 following the first vaccine or placebo injection. The vaccine antigen was prefusion-stabilized Wuhan SARS-CoV-2 spike. This sequence originates from a person between 18 and 59 years old who received the Ad26.COV2.S COVID-19 vaccine or a placebo. The sequencing here drew on peripheral blood, taken in a trial of Ad26.COV2.S vaccine versus placebo.

The CDR3 protein is CASSPDRGDLHTGELFF. DNA of the CDR3: TGTGCCAGCAGCCCGGACAGGGGCGACCTCCACACCGGGGAGCTGTTTTTT. The J gene is TRBJ2-2, the V gene TRBV3-1 (or the pseudogene TRBV3-2), with 9 bases aligning to TRBD1. This CDR3 comprises 17 residues. Germline CDR1 is LGHDT and CDR2 is YNNKEL (reference sequence). Trimming took 4 bases from V and 3 from J; bases not matched to a gene: 9.